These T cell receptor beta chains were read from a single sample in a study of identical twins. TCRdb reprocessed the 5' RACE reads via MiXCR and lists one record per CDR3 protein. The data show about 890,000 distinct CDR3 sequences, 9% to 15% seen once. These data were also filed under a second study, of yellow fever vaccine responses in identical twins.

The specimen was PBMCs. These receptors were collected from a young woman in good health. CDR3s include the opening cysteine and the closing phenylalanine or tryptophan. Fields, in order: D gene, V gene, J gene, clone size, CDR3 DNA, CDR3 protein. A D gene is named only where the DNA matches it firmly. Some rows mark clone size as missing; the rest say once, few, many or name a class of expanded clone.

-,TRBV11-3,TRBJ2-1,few,TGTGCCAGCAGCGCTAGAACCAATGAGCAGTTCTTC,CASSARTNEQFF
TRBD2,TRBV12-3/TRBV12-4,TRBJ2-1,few,TGTGCCAGCAGTATCGGGACTAGCGGGAGGGTGTCGCAGTTCTTC,CASSIGTSGRVSQFF
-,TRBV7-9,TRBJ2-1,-,TGTGCCAGCAGCTTAGTCGGTGCGGGATGGGGCAATGAGCAGTTCTTC,CASSLVGAGWGNEQFF
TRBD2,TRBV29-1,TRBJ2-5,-,TGCAGCGTTGAAGAAATAGCGGGAGAGACCCAGTACTTC,CSVEEIAGETQYF
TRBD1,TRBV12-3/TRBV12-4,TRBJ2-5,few,TGTGCCAGCAGGGGACAGGGTGGGGAGACCCAGTACTTC,CASRGQGGETQYF
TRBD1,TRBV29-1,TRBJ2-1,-,TGCAGCGTACAACTAGGACAGGCTGAGCAGTTCTTC,CSVQLGQAEQFF
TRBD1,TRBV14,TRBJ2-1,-,TGTGCCAGCAGCCTAAGGGACAGGGCCTACAATGAGCAGTTCTTC,CASSLRDRAYNEQFF
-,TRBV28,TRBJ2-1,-,TGTGCCAGCACAGGAGGGGACTCAAATTACAATGAGCAGTTCTTC,CASTGGDSNYNEQFF
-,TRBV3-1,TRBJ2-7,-,TGTGCCTGCAGTCGCGCCAATAAAGTGGGGAACACTTACACCTACGAGCAGTACTTC,CACSRANKVGNTYTYEQYF
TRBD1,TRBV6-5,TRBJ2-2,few,TGTGCCAGCAGTTACTCACAGGGGGACGGGGAGCTGTTTTTT,CASSYSQGDGELFF
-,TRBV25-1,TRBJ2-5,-,TGTGCCAGCAGTGAGGGGTTGGAGACCCAGTACTTC,CASSEGLETQYF
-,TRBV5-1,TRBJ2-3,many,TGCGCCAGCAGCCCGATACCCACAGATACGCAGTATTTT,CASSPIPTDTQYF
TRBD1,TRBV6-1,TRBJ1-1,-,TGTGCCAGCAGGGATAACAGGGGCCCTAACACTGAAGCTTTCTTT,CASRDNRGPNTEAFF
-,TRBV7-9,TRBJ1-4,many,TGTGCCAGCAGCCCCCCGGGACGGGGGTCGGGGTATAATGAAAAACTGTTTTTT,CASSPPGRGSGYNEKLFF
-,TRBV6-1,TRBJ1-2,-,TGTGCCAGCAGTGAAAGGGGGGGCGGCTACACCTTC,CASSERGGGYTF
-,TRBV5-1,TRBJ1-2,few,TGCGCCAGCATCGGGCGGCAGGAGTCTAACTATGGCTACACCTTC,CASIGRQESNYGYTF
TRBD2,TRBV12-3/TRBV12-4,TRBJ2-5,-,TGTGCCAGCAGTTTAGAGAACTCCGCTAGCGGCAGGGAGACCCAGTACTTC,CASSLENSASGRETQYF
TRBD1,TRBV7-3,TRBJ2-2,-,TGTGCCAGCAGCCCCGGGACAGCCCCCGGGGAGCTGTTTTTT,CASSPGTAPGELFF
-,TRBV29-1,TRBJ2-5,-,TGCAGCGTTGACCGACAGTCGGAGACCCAGTACTTC,CSVDRQSETQYF
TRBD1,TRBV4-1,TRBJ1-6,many,TGCGCCAGCAGCCAGGACAGGGGGTATAATTCACCCCTCCACTTT,CASSQDRGYNSPLHF
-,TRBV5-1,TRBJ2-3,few,TGCGCCAGCAGCAAGGGGGATAGCACAGATACGCAGTATTTT,CASSKGDSTDTQYF